These 10 T cell receptor beta chains came from one sample sequenced in a study of blood T cell repertoires in COVID-19. Sequenced by immunoSEQ multiplex PCR; TCRdb stores in-frame clones only, minus some. The sample records about 120,000 clones, 84% being singletons. Sequencing was done on a sample of PBMCs or T cells enriched from blood (not recorded which). Every receptor here comes from a woman aged 25 to 39 who had recovered from COVID-19.

The J gene is TRBJ1-2, the V gene TRBV27; TRBD1 is a possible D gene (5 bases). Trimming cost V 3 bases and J 2 bases, with 10 bases left between them. Germline CDR1 MNHEY, CDR2 SMNVEV (reference sequence). The CDR3 length is 14 residues. CDR3 sequence (DNA): TGTGCCAGCAGTTTGGGGCCCTCCAACTATGGCTACACCTTC. Its translation: CASSLGPSNYGYTF.

This sequence joins TRBV13 and TRBJ2-3, with 7 bases identical to TRBD2. There are 19 residues in the CDR3. Germline assignment: CDR1 PRHDT and CDR2 FYEKMQ (reference sequence). V trimming: 1 base; J trimming: 1 base; junction bases outside the gene matches: 14. Here the CDR3 reads CASSLAPTLARSRTDTQYF. CDR3 sequence (DNA): TGTGCCAGCAGCTTAGCACCCACACTAGCGCGGAGTCGCACAGATACGCAGTATTTT. The entire variable domain, with the rest obtained from reference TRBV13 and TRBJ2-3, is as follows: AAGVIQSPRHLIKEKRETATLKCYPIPRHDTVYWYQQGPGQDPQFLISFYEKMQSDKGSIPDRFSAQQFSDYHSELNMSSLELGDSALYFCASSLAPTLARSRTDTQYFGPGTRLTVL.

The chain carries TRBV15 and TRBJ1-2, with 7 bases identical to TRBD1. Germline V lookup: CDR1 LNHNV, CDR2 YYDKDF (reference sequence). The CDR3 is 14 amino acids. J lost 8 bases, V lost 3 bases, and 9 bases had no gene match. CDR3 in DNA: TGTGCCACCAGCAGGAGGGGACAGACCAGCGGCTACACCTTC. This gives the protein CATSRRGQTSGYTF.

Concerning this clone: Relative to the germline gene, one junction end is altered; a read error may explain this. The J gene is TRBJ2-7, the V gene TRBV6-1, with 8 positions matching TRBD1. This CDR3 comprises 14 residues. Looked up from germline, CDR1 is MNHNS and CDR2 is SASEGT. CDR3 amino acids: CASSKAGTGYEQYF. In DNA, the CDR3 is TGTGCCAGCAGTAAAGCCGGGACAGGCTACGAGCAGTACTTC.

This rearrangement joins TRBV18 to TRBJ1-5; weak D call: TRBD1 (5 bases). Germline V gives CDR1 KGHSH, CDR2 LQKENI. V lost 2 bases, J lost 3 bases, and 11 bases lay in between. This CDR3 has 15 residues. The CDR3 loop reads CASSPIGHTNQPQHF. The CDR3 nucleotides read TGTGCCAGCTCACCAATTGGACATACCAATCAGCCCCAGCATTTT.

CDR3 protein: CASSEGPFTGETQYF. CDR3 nucleotide sequence: TGTGCCAGCAGCGAGGGTCCCTTCACGGGCGAGACCCAGTACTTC. The chain combines TRBV5-6 with TRBJ2-5; D is perhaps TRBD2 (5 bases). Trimming shortened V by 4 bases and J by 5 bases, and 18 bases separated the two germline ends. This CDR3 has 15 residues. In germline, CDR1 is SGHDT, CDR2 YYEEEE.

The chain uses TRBV2 and TRBJ2-2, with TRBD2 matching 11 bases. This CDR3 is built from 17 residues. Germline trimming cut 8 bases from V and 4 bases from J; bases unmatched to any gene: 12. Germline V gives CDR1 SNHLY, CDR2 FYNNEI. The CDR3 protein is CASHTETSGIRTGELFF. The CDR3, as DNA: TGTGCCAGCCATACCGAGACTAGCGGGATACGCACCGGGGAGCTGTTTTTT.

This clone was picked up a small number of times. The rearrangement joins TRBV6-2 or TRBV6-3 to TRBJ2-7; 7 nucleotides agree with TRBD2. Germline CDR1 reads MNHEY; CDR2 reads SVGEGT. V lost 4 bases and J lost 3; bases outside the gene matches: 6. This CDR3 region has 14 residues. The CDR3: CASSSWGGDYEQYF. As DNA, the CDR3 is TGTGCCAGCAGTTCTTGGGGGGGAGACTACGAGCAGTACTTC.

The chain carries TRBV4-2 and TRBJ2-3; 11 nucleotides agree with TRBD2. The ends lost 0 bases at V and 0 bases at J; junction bases unmatched: 5. The CDR3 sequence is 18 residues long. CDR1 is LGHNA and CDR2 is YNFKEQ in the germline V gene. The CDR3 coding sequence is TGTGCCAGCAGCCAAGAAATGACTAGCGGGATCAGCACAGATACGCAGTATTTT. Amino acids: CASSQEMTSGISTDTQYF.

The chain combines TRBV25-1 with TRBJ2-1, with a weak D call TRBD1 (5 bases). The germline CDR1 and CDR2 sequences are MGHDK and SYGVNS. The CDR3 is 15 residues long. The V end was cut by 0 bases, the J end by 9 bases, with 15 bases between. CDR3 coding DNA: TGTGCCAGCAGTGAATACGGGCAGGGTCTCGCTGAGCAGTTCTTC. Protein: CASSEYGQGLAEQFF.